This T cell receptor (beta chain) was recovered during a study of OX40 agonist ivuxolimab in advanced cancers. Study summary: People who had prior anti-PD-1, anti-PD-L1 or anti-CTLA-4 therapy could take part, and around 40% had some. Study observations and caveats: Within 6 weeks, CD4+ and CD8+ blood T cells expanded clonally at 0.1 to 3.0 mg/kg.

TCRdb's table, derived via immunoSEQ multiplex PCR, lists solely in-frame clones and lacks some. This sample carries around 60,000 clones, around 84% of them seen once, and the ten largest clones take 2.5% to 3.5%. Of note for this clone: Its specificity is unknown. The junction departs from germline at one end; a sequencing error may be responsible.

The sampling schedule covered blood at baseline, cycle 4 day 1, and cycle 7 day 1. The clonotype comes from an adult with an advanced solid tumor such as melanoma, head and neck, liver or kidney cancer. The sample in question was CD4+ or CD8+ T cells sorted from blood, obtained in a trial of the OX40 agonist ivuxolimab.

The chain's CDR3 is CASSQGQGTEAQYF. The CDR3 DNA reads TGCGCCAGCAGCCAGGGACAGGGGACAGAGGCCCAGTACTTC. This chain connects TRBV4-3 to TRBJ2-5, with 10 bases aligning to TRBD1. Germline V gene sequence: CDR1 LGHNA, CDR2 YSLEER. There are 14 residues in the CDR3.